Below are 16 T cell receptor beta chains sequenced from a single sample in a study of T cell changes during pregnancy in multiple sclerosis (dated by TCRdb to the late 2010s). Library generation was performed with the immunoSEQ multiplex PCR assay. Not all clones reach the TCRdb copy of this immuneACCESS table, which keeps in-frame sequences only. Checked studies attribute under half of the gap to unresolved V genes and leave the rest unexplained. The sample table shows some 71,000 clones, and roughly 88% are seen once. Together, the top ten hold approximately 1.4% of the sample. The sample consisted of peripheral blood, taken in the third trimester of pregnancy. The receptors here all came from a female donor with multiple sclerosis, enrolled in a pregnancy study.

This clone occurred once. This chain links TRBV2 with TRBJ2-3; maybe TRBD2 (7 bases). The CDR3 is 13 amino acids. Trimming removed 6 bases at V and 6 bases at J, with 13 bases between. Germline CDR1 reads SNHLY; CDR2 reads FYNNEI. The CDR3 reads CASRGGRRDTQYF. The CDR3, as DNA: TGTGCCAGCAGGGGGGGGCGACGGGATACGCAGTATTTT.

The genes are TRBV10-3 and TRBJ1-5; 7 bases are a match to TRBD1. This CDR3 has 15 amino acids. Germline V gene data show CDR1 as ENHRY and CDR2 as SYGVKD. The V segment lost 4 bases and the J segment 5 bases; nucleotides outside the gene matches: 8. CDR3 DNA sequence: TGTGCCATCAGTGTTGGCAGGGGGGTTGATCAGCCCCAGCATTTT. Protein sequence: CAISVGRGVDQPQHF.

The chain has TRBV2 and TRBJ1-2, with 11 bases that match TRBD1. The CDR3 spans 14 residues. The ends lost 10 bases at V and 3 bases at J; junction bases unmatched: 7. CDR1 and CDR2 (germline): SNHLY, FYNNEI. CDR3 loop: CAKRRTGGDYGYTF. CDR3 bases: TGTGCCAAAAGGAGGACAGGGGGCGACTATGGCTACACCTTC.

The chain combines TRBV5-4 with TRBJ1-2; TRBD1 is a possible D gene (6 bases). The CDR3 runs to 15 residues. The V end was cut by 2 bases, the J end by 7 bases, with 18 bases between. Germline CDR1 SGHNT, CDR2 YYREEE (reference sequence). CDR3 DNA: TGTGCCAGCAGCTTCTTGGGGGCGGGGGCGGGTGGCTACACCTTC. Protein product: CASSFLGAGAGGYTF.

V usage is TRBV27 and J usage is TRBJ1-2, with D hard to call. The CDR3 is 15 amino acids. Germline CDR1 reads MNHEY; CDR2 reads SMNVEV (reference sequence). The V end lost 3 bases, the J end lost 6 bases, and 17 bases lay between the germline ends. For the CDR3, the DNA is TGTGCCAGCAGTTTCACCTGGCGGGGTGGTAATGGCTACACCTTC. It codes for CASSFTWRGGNGYTF.

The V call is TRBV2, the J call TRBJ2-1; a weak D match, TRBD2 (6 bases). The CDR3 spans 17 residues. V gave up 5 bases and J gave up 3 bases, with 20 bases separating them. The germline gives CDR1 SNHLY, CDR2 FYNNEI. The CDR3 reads CASSSHSGTSYYNEQFF. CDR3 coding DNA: TGTGCCAGCAGTTCTCATTCCGGGACTTCTTACTACAATGAGCAGTTCTTC.

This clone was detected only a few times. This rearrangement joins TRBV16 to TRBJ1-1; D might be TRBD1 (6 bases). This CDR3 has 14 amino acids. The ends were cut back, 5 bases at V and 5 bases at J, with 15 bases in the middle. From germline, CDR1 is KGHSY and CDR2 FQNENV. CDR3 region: CASSMGDIWTEAFF. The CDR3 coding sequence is TGTGCCAGCAGCATGGGGGACATTTGGACTGAAGCTTTCTTT. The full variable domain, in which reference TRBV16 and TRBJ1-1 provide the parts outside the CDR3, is GEEVAQTPKHLVRGEGQKAKLYCAPIKGHSYVFWYQQVLKNEFKFLISFQNENVFDETGMPKERFSAKCLPNSPCSLEIQATKLEDSAVYFCASSMGDIWTEAFFGQGTRLTVV.

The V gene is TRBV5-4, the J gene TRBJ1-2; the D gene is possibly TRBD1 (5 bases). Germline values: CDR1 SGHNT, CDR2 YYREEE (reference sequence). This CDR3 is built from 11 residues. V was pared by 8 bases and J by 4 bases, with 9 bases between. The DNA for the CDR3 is TGTGCCAGGACAGACTTCTATGGCTACACCTTC. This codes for CARTDFYGYTF. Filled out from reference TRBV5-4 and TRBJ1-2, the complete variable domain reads ETGVTQSPTHLIKTRGQQVTLRCSSQSGHNTVSWYQQALGQGPQFIFQYYREEENGRGNFPPRFSGLQFPNYSSELNVNALELDDSALYLCARTDFYGYTFGSGTRLTVV.

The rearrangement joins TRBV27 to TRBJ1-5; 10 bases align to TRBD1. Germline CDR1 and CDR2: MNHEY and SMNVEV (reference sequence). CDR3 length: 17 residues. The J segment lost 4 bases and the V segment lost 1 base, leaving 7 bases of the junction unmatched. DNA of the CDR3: TGTGCCAGCAGTTTATATAGAGGACAGGGGGATAATCAGCCCCAGCATTTT. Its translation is CASSLYRGQGDNQPQHF.

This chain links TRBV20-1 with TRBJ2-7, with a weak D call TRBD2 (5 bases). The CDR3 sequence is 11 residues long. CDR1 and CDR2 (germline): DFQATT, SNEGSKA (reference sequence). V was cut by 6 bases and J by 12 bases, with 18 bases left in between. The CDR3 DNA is TGCAGTGCCTATCGTGGACGAGGGCCGTACTTC. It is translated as CSAYRGRGPYF.

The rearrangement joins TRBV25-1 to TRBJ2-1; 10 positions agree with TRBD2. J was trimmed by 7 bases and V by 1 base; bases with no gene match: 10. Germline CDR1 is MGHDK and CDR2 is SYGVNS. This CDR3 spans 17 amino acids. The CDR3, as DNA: TGTGCCAGCAGTGAATTCCCTCAGCGGGGGGGCCGGAATGAGCAGTTCTTC. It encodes CASSEFPQRGGRNEQFF.

The CDR3 nucleotides read TGTGCCAGCAGCCAAGGACAGGGCGGCGATCAGCCCCAGCATTTT. Its protein is CASSQGQGGDQPQHF. V usage is TRBV6-5 and J usage is TRBJ1-5, with 8 bases lining up with TRBD1. This CDR3 comprises 15 residues. Germline loops: CDR1 MNHEY, CDR2 SVGAGI. V gave up 6 bases and J gave up 5 bases; unmatched junction bases: 9.

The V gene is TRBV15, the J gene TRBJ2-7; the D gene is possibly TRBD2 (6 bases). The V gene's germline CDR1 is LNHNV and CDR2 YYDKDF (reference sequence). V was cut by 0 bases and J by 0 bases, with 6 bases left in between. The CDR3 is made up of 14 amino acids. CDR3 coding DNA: TGTGCCACCAGCAGAGACGGGAGCTCCTACGAGCAGTACTTC. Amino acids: CATSRDGSSYEQYF. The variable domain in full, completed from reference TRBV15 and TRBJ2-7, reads DAMVIQNPRYQVTQFGKPVTLSCSQTLNHNVMYWYQQKSSQAPKLLFHYYDKDFNNEADTPDNFQSRRPNTSFCFLDIRSPGLGDTAMYLCATSRDGSSYEQYFGPGTRLTVT.

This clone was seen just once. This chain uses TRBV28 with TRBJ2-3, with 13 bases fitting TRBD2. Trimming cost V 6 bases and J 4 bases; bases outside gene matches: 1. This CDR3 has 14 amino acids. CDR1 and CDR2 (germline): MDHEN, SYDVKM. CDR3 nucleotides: TGTGCCAGCAGACTAGCGGGGGGGGCAGATACGCAGTATTTT. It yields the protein CASRLAGGADTQYF.

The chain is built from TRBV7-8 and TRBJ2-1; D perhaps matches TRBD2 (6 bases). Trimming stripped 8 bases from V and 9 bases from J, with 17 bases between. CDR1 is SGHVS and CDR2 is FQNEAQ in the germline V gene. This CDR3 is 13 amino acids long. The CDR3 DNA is TGTGCCAGCTGTTCCGGGACGCGGGGTGAGCAGTTCTTC. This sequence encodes CASCSGTRGEQFF.

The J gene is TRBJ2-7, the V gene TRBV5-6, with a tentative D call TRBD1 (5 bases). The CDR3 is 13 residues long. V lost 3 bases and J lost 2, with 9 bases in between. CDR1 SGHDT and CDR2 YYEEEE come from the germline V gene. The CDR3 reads CASSYRLPYEQYF. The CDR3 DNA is TGTGCCAGCAGCTACAGGTTACCCTACGAGCAGTACTTC.